One and the same sample provided the 25 T cell receptor beta chains below, sequenced in a study of cytomegalovirus exposure and HLA in healthy donors. The PCR used 60 Vbeta and 13 Jbeta primers. Measured with immunoSEQ multiplex PCR; TCRdb has only the in-frame clones, and not every one. The sample consists of approximately 150,000 clones, roughly 67% of them appearing once. The sample was PBMCs. These receptors all stem from a woman aged 18 to 35 in good health and CMV-seropositive.

In DNA form, the CDR3 reads TGTGCCAGCAGCCCTAGAGGGGGCATTACCGGGGAGCTGTTTTTT. It codes for CASSPRGGITGELFF. The rearrangement links TRBV7-9 to TRBJ2-2, with 7 bases aligning to TRBD1. V was clipped by 5 bases and J by 5 bases; unmatched bases: 8. The CDR3 contains 15 residues. CDR1 is SEHNR and CDR2 is FQNEAQ in the germline V gene (reference sequence).

This clone was picked up one time. Other DNA variants within this sample encode the same CDR3. The rearrangement joins TRBV5-1 to TRBJ2-3, with 10 bases fitting TRBD2. Germline CDR1 reads SGHRS; CDR2 reads YFSETQ. The CDR3 is made up of 15 amino acids. Germline trimming cut 1 base from V and 6 bases from J; bases unmatched to any gene: 5. The CDR3 coding sequence is TGCGCCAGCAGCTTGCCTAGCGGGGGCCCGGATACGCAGTATTTT. This gives the protein CASSLPSGGPDTQYF.

The V and J genes are TRBV12-5 and TRBJ1-1, with TRBD1 as a possible D gene (5 bases). CDR1 is LGHNT and CDR2 is FRNRAP in the germline V gene. The CDR3 is made up of 13 amino acids. V gave up 7 bases and J gave up 4 bases, with 13 bases separating them. The CDR3, as DNA: TGTGCTAGTGAAGTCGGGGGGATCACTGAAGCTTTCTTT. Protein product: CASEVGGITEAFF.

The gene calls are TRBV15 and TRBJ2-7; a possible D gene is TRBD2 (6 bases). CDR1 is LNHNV and CDR2 is YYDKDF in the germline V gene (reference sequence). The V end was cut by 1 base, the J end by 4 bases, with 11 bases between. The CDR3 has 14 amino acids. The DNA of the CDR3 is TGTGCCACCAGCAGAGGGACTACCGGGTACGAGCAGTACTTC. This translates into CATSRGTTGYEQYF.

This chain links TRBV28 with TRBJ1-1; D is perhaps TRBD1 (5 bases). This CDR3 spans 13 amino acids. CDR1 MDHEN and CDR2 SYDVKM come from the germline V gene. Trimming took off 6 bases at V and 4 bases at J, with 12 bases between the two ends. The CDR3 sequence is CASSTPGATEAFF. The CDR3 bases are TGTGCCAGCAGCACTCCTGGGGCCACTGAAGCTTTCTTT. The full variable domain, completed using reference TRBV28 and TRBJ1-1, is DVKVTQSSRYLVKRTGEKVFLECVQDMDHENMFWYRQDPGLGLRLIYFSYDVKMKEKGDIPEGYSVSREKKERFSLILESASTNQTSMYLCASSTPGATEAFFGQGTRLTVV.

The rearrangement uses TRBV19 and TRBJ1-4; 7 bases line up with TRBD1. The V and J ends lost 5 bases and 8 bases, in that order; junction bases with no gene match: 11. The CDR3 is 15 residues long. Per the germline V gene, CDR1 is LNHDA and CDR2 is SQIVND (reference sequence). The DNA of the CDR3 is TGTGCCAGTAGTCTTCTGACAGGGTCTGGGGAAAAACTGTTTTTT. This translates into CASSLLTGSGEKLFF.

The J gene is TRBJ2-7, the V gene TRBV6-1, with 8 bases matching TRBD1. Germline CDR1 MNHNS, CDR2 SASEGT. With 2 bases clipped from V and 6 bases from J, the junction kept 0 bases outside the gene matches. The CDR3 extends over 12 amino acids. This chain's CDR3 is CASSEQGAEQYF. The CDR3 DNA is TGTGCCAGCAGTGAACAGGGGGCCGAGCAGTACTTC.

The chain couples TRBV30 to TRBJ2-7, with 7 bases identical to TRBD1. The CDR3 length is 13 residues. Losses at the gene ends were 7 bases for V and 2 bases for J; bases not matched to a gene: 8. Germline V CDR1 and CDR2: GTSNPN, SVGIG (reference sequence). CDR3 in amino acids: CASSRDRTYEQYF. The CDR3 DNA sequence: TGTGCCTCCTCCCGGGACAGAACCTACGAGCAGTACTTC.

The chain has TRBV11-2 and TRBJ1-6; D gene ambiguous. Trimming removed 5 bases at V and 6 bases at J, with 14 bases between. The CDR3 extends over 15 amino acids. Germline V CDR1 and CDR2: SGHAT, FQNNGV. Written as DNA, the CDR3 is TGTGCCAGCAGCGGACTGCGCGAGGTTAATTCACCCCTCCACTTT. As protein: CASSGLREVNSPLHF.

This clone appeared a few times. This chain links TRBV10-3 with TRBJ2-5, with D possibly TRBD1 on 6 matching bases. Germline V CDR1 and CDR2: ENHRY, SYGVKD. CDR3 size: 14 residues. Deletions cut 3 bases from V and 6 bases from J, with 14 bases between. CDR3 nucleotides: TGTGCCATCAGTGAACGGGACATAGCCCAGACCCAGTACTTC. Its translation is CAISERDIAQTQYF.

This clone was counted a single time. The V gene is TRBV7-2, the J gene TRBJ2-5, with TRBD1 as a possible D gene (6 bases). Germline CDR1 SGHTA, CDR2 FQGNSA. Trimming stripped 0 bases from V and 5 bases from J, with 16 bases between. This CDR3 contains 16 residues. The CDR3 DNA reads TGTGCCAGCAGCTTAGCCCAAGGGGGATGGGGGGAGACCCAGTACTTC. Residues: CASSLAQGGWGETQYF.

The J gene is TRBJ1-1, the V gene TRBV9, with unresolved D. Germline V gene lookup returns CDR1 SGDLS and CDR2 YYNGEE. This CDR3 contains 16 residues. V dropped 0 bases and J dropped 3 bases, with 15 bases sitting between them. Here the CDR3 reads CASSVGQMARYTEAFF. The CDR3 coding sequence is TGTGCCAGCAGCGTAGGGCAGATGGCTCGTTACACTGAAGCTTTCTTT.

The rearrangement links TRBV4-3 to TRBJ1-6; 7 bases are a match to TRBD1. CDR3 length equals 16 residues. V lost 0 bases to trimming and J lost 6 bases; unmatched junction nucleotides: 5. Germline values: CDR1 LGHNA, CDR2 YSLEER. The CDR3 coding sequence is TGCGCCAGCAGCCAAGATCAGGGACAGAGTAATTCACCCCTCCACTTT. This sequence encodes CASSQDQGQSNSPLHF.

The rearrangement joins TRBV6-6 to TRBJ1-1; D is undetermined. The germline gives CDR1 MNHNY, CDR2 SVGAGI (reference sequence). Trimming left V 2 bases short and J 0 bases short, with 10 bases between. CDR3 length equals 15 residues. The CDR3 loop is CASSYMGTMNTEAFF. In DNA form, the CDR3 reads TGTGCCAGCAGTTACATGGGCACCATGAACACTGAAGCTTTCTTT.

In its sample, this clone was seen once. This chain connects TRBV6-5 to TRBJ2-7, with 9 positions matching TRBD1. With V trimmed by 7 bases and J by 3 bases, 4 bases remained unmatched. In germline, CDR1 is MNHEY, CDR2 SVGAGI. This CDR3 is 13 amino acids long. The CDR3 bases are TGTGCCAGCACCACAGGGGGCGGCTACGAGCAGTACTTC. Its protein is CASTTGGGYEQYF.

The V and J genes are TRBV27 and TRBJ1-5; D unclear. The CDR3 has 13 residues. CDR1 is MNHEY and CDR2 is SMNVEV in the germline V gene (reference sequence). Trimming stripped 5 bases from V and 9 bases from J, with 14 bases between. The CDR3 DNA follows: TGTGCCAGCAGTATGAAGGAGTTTCGGCCCCAGCATTTT. It is translated as CASSMKEFRPQHF.

A remark on this clone: Other DNA sequences in this sample translate to the same CDR3. The chain couples TRBV30 to TRBJ2-1; D possibly corresponds to TRBD2 (6 bases). Trimming removed 0 bases from V and 8 bases from J, with 8 bases in between. The CDR3 length is 12 residues. The germline V gene encodes CDR1 GTSNPN and CDR2 SVGIG (reference sequence). CDR3 in DNA: TGTGCCTGGAGTGTACGCGGGGATGAGCAGTTCTTC. It specifies CAWSVRGDEQFF.

V and J are TRBV5-1 and TRBJ2-1; 7 positions agree with TRBD1. In germline, CDR1 is SGHRS, CDR2 YFSETQ. The length of the CDR3 is 14 residues. V lost 0 bases to trimming and J lost 9 bases; unmatched junction nucleotides: 6. The CDR3 DNA sequence: TGCGCCAGCAGCTTGGCCACTAACAGGGGTGAGCAGTTCTTC. This encodes CASSLATNRGEQFF.

This clone turned up a few times. The chain has TRBV30 and TRBJ2-7, with TRBD1 identical over 8 bases. V shed 4 bases and J 5 bases; nucleotides not matched to a gene: 13. This CDR3 has 15 residues. CDR1 is GTSNPN, CDR2 SVGIG, per germline (reference sequence). The DNA of the CDR3 is TGTGCCTGGACCCCCCCGGGCGCAGGGGGCAACGAGCAGTACTTC. Translating it yields CAWTPPGAGGNEQYF.

The chain employs TRBV6-1 and TRBJ1-5; D not resolved. V was trimmed by 7 bases and J by 4 bases, leaving 14 bases between them. This CDR3 region has 14 residues. Germline CDR1 reads MNHNS; CDR2 reads SASEGT. This CDR3 is CASKGGSPNQPQHF. CDR3 DNA: TGTGCCAGCAAGGGAGGTTCCCCAAATCAGCCCCAGCATTTT.

A few counts support this clone. This sequence joins TRBV5-1 and TRBJ2-7, with 7 nucleotides matching TRBD1. The CDR3 extends over 13 amino acids. The V segment lost 4 bases and the J segment 5 bases; nucleotides outside the gene matches: 6. In germline, CDR1 is SGHRS, CDR2 YFSETQ. The CDR3 region has the DNA TGCGCCAGCAGCCCCGGACAGGTCCACGAGCAGTACTTC. Its translation is CASSPGQVHEQYF.

The J gene is TRBJ2-3, the V gene TRBV7-9; 9 bases map to TRBD1. Germline values: CDR1 SEHNR, CDR2 FQNEAQ (reference sequence). The J segment lost 0 bases and the V segment lost 5 bases, leaving 9 bases of the junction unmatched. The CDR3 sequence is 17 residues long. Here the CDR3 reads CASSHRDRVYSTDTQYF. The CDR3 coding sequence is TGTGCCAGCAGCCACCGGGACAGGGTTTATAGCACAGATACGCAGTATTTT.

This chain connects TRBV5-5 to TRBJ2-1, with 7 bases that match TRBD2. CDR1 SGHKS and CDR2 YYEKEE come from the germline V gene (reference sequence). The CDR3 extends over 16 amino acids. J gave up 3 bases and V 3 bases, and 9 bases lay outside the gene matches. In nucleotides, the CDR3 is TGTGCCAGCAGCTCTCGAGAGGGACTACTCTACAATGAGCAGTTCTTC. Translation gives CASSSREGLLYNEQFF. Complete variable domain (other parts from reference TRBV5-5 and TRBJ2-1): DAGVTQSPTHLIKTRGQQVTLRCSPISGHKSVSWYQQVLGQGPQFIFQYYEKEERGRGNFPDRFSARQFPNYSSELNVNALLLGDSALYLCASSSREGLLYNEQFFGPGTRLTVL.

The V call is TRBV5-1, the J call TRBJ2-5, with 7 bases lining up with TRBD1. The CDR3 runs 16 residues. J gave up 2 bases and V 4 bases, and 11 bases lay outside the gene matches. Looked up from germline, CDR1 is SGHRS and CDR2 is YFSETQ. The CDR3 region has the DNA TGCGCCAGCAGCCATCCAGTCGACAGGGAACAAGAGACCCAGTACTTC. This sequence encodes CASSHPVDREQETQYF.

The V gene is TRBV6-1, the J gene TRBJ1-2; D not certain. The CDR3 spans 15 residues. V was pared by 5 bases and J by 8 bases, with 21 bases between. Looked up from germline, CDR1 is MNHNS and CDR2 is SASEGT. The CDR3: CASSILRGGAIGYTF. The CDR3 DNA is TGTGCCAGCAGTATACTGAGAGGAGGCGCGATCGGCTACACCTTC.